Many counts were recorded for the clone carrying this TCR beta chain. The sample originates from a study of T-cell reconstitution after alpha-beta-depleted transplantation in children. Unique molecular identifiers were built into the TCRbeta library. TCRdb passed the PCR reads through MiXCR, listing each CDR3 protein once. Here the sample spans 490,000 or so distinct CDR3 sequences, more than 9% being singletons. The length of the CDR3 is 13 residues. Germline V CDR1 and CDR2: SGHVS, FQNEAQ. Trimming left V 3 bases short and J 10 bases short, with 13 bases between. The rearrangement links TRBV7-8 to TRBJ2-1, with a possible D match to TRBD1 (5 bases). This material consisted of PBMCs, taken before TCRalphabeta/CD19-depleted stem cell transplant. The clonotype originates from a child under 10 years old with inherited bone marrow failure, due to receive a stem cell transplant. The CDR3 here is CASSFTAGYEQFF. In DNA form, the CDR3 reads TGTGCCAGCAGCTTCACCGCAGGGTACGAGCAGTTCTTC.